Below, 21 T cell receptor beta chains from the same sample are listed, as sequenced in a study of persistence of HIV-infected CD4 T cells (dated by TCRdb to 2020 to 2022). The immunoSEQ hsTCRB assay version 4, run in survey mode, was used to sequence TCRbeta repertoires from genomic DNA. The clones in this table, taken by TCRdb from immuneACCESS, are in-frame only. Not every clone is retained; where verified, under half of the shortfall comes from an unresolved V gene, and the cause of the rest is unknown. The sample includes around 39,000 clones, with about 81% observed a single time. 0.9% to 1% of the sample belongs to the ten largest clones. The sample's treatment or condition label is to be understood as: suppressive antiretroviral therapy. Cells were stimulated with a pool of overlapping HIV-1 Gag 15-mer peptides at around 0.91 ug per peptide per mL. Nonresponding CD40L-negative CD69-negative CD45RO-high memory CD4+ T cells were sorted as memory populations depleted of antigen-responding cells.

These receptors' antigens are unknown. Sample: cultured CD4+ T cells from PBMCs, taken from a patient who received antiretroviral therapy. The sample's cell subset or site label, in plain terms: CD40L-CD69- CD45RO-high memory CD4 T cells not responding to Gag peptides. The receptors shown here come from an adult with HIV. The donor label of this sample is uncertain.

This clone came up once. The genes are TRBV28 and TRBJ2-1; no firm D call. Germline V gene lookup returns CDR1 MDHEN and CDR2 SYDVKM. The ends were cut back, 5 bases at V and 7 bases at J, with 9 bases in the middle. The CDR3 loop spans 12 amino acids. The CDR3 DNA sequence: TGTGCCAGCAGTACGGACCCTAATGAGCAGTTCTTC. It is translated as CASSTDPNEQFF.

The chain has TRBV30 and TRBJ2-5; TRBD2 is a possible D gene (5 bases). The V end was cut by 3 bases, the J end by 5 bases, with 7 bases between. Looked up from germline, CDR1 is GTSNPN and CDR2 is SVGIG (reference sequence). This CDR3 is 11 amino acids long. The CDR3, as DNA: TGTGCCTGGAGGCGCGGGGAGACCCAGTACTTC. Encoded protein: CAWRRGETQYF. Looking up the rest from reference TRBV30 and TRBJ2-5 gives the full variable domain: SQTIHQWPATLVQPVGSPLSLECTVEGTSNPNLYWYRQAAGRGLQLLFYSVGIGQISSEVPQNLSASRPQDRQFILSSKKLLLSDSGFYLCAWRRGETQYFGPGTRLLVL.

The genes are TRBV9 and TRBJ1-2, with 7 bases lining up with TRBD1. The V gene end was trimmed by 5 bases and the J gene end by 1 base; junction bases not matched to a gene: 5. Germline lookup yields CDR1 SGDLS and CDR2 YYNGEE. This CDR3 contains 14 residues. The CDR3 sequence is CASSGGTVNYGYTF. CDR3 DNA: TGTGCCAGCAGTGGGGGGACAGTTAACTATGGCTACACCTTC.

This chain uses TRBV6-4 with TRBJ1-2; the match to TRBD1 covers 7 bases. This CDR3 region has 15 residues. Germline V gene sequence: CDR1 MRHNA, CDR2 SNTAGT. The J segment lost 0 bases and the V segment lost 2 bases, leaving 3 bases of the junction unmatched. CDR3 in DNA: TGTGCCAGCAGTGACAGGGGGCGAGCTAACTATGGCTACACCTTC. It codes for CASSDRGRANYGYTF.

The chain combines TRBV12-3 or TRBV12-4 with TRBJ1-4; the D is unclear. V lost 4 bases to trimming and J lost 7 bases, with 4 bases between them. CDR3 length: 11 residues. The CDR3: CASSSGEKLFF. The CDR3 bases are TGTGCCAGCAGTTCGGGTGAAAAACTGTTTTTT.

The chain combines TRBV2 with TRBJ1-2, with a tentative D call TRBD1 (5 bases). CDR1 and CDR2 from the germline V gene are SNHLY and FYNNEI. This CDR3 spans 15 amino acids. Trimming took off 6 bases at V and 7 bases at J, with 21 bases between the two ends. The CDR3 DNA reads TGTGCCAGCAGATTTACGGGACCCCAAGGATCTGGCTACACCTTC. As protein: CASRFTGPQGSGYTF. Full variable domain (missing parts from reference TRBV2 and TRBJ1-2): EPEVTQTPSHQVTQMGQEVILRCVPISNHLYFYWYRQILGQKVEFLVSFYNNEISEKSEIFDDQFSVERPDGSNFTLKIRSTKLEDSAMYFCASRFTGPQGSGYTFGSGTRLTVV.

V and J are TRBV28 and TRBJ1-2; 8 bases align to TRBD1. Germline V gives CDR1 MDHEN, CDR2 SYDVKM. CDR3 length: 16 amino acids. Unmatched junction bases numbered 6, after V lost 3 bases and J lost 0 bases. CDR3 protein: CASSLGGGQANYGYTF. The CDR3 DNA reads as TGTGCCAGCAGTTTGGGTGGGGGACAGGCTAACTATGGCTACACCTTC.

This chain joins TRBV5-5 and TRBJ2-2; D possibly corresponds to TRBD1 (5 bases). The CDR3 has 16 residues. Germline V gives CDR1 SGHKS, CDR2 YYEKEE (reference sequence). Trimming left V 3 bases short and J 3 bases short, with 15 bases between. This CDR3 reads CASSSLDTFDTGELFF. The CDR3 DNA is TGTGCCAGCAGCTCACTGGACACCTTCGACACCGGGGAGCTGTTTTTT.

The chain joins TRBV5-1 to TRBJ1-4; TRBD1 might be the D (5 bases). The CDR3 covers 16 residues. The germline gives CDR1 SGHRS, CDR2 YFSETQ. Trimming took off 2 bases at V and 7 bases at J, with 18 bases between the two ends. The CDR3 protein is CASSLTLGTLFEKLFF. For the CDR3, the DNA is TGCGCCAGCAGCTTAACTCTCGGGACCCTTTTTGAAAAACTGTTTTTT.

The chain carries TRBV12-3 or TRBV12-4 and TRBJ1-2; the D gene is possibly TRBD1 (5 bases). This CDR3 contains 13 residues. Deletions cut 3 bases from V and 5 bases from J, with 10 bases between. The DNA for the CDR3 is TGTGCCAGCAGTTTGGGGGGGTATTATGGCTACACCTTC. It codes for CASSLGGYYGYTF.

In its sample, this clone was seen once. CDR3 nucleotides: TGTGCCAGCAGTCCCCGCGGGGGAGAAGCTTTCTTT. This codes for CASSPRGGEAFF. J is TRBJ1-1 and V is TRBV5-4; TRBD1 might be the D (5 bases). V lost 5 bases to trimming and J lost 8 bases, with 13 bases between them. This CDR3 contains 12 residues. The germline CDR1 and CDR2 sequences are SGHNT and YYREEE (reference sequence).

J is TRBJ1-2 and V is TRBV12-3 or TRBV12-4; possible D gene TRBD1, 5 bases. The CDR3 is 13 amino acids. Trimming left V 2 bases short and J 6 bases short, with 10 bases between. The CDR3 reads CASSLPRADGYTF. DNA for the CDR3: TGTGCCAGCAGTTTACCCAGGGCGGATGGCTACACCTTC.

Only a few counts were recorded for this clone. The chain is built from TRBV2 and TRBJ1-5; 7 positions match TRBD1. The V and J ends lost 6 bases and 6 bases, in that order; junction bases with no gene match: 5. The CDR3 has 13 amino acids. Germline CDR1 and CDR2: SNHLY and FYNNEI. The CDR3 region has the DNA TGTGCCAGCAGACAGGGGATCACTCAGCCCCAGCATTTT. It specifies CASRQGITQPQHF. Filled out from reference TRBV2 and TRBJ1-5, the complete variable domain reads EPEVTQTPSHQVTQMGQEVILRCVPISNHLYFYWYRQILGQKVEFLVSFYNNEISEKSEIFDDQFSVERPDGSNFTLKIRSTKLEDSAMYFCASRQGITQPQHFGDGTRLSIL.

This clone showed up just once. The chain couples TRBV30 to TRBJ2-2, with D perhaps matching TRBD1 (5 bases). Trimming pared 7 bases from V and 4 bases from J, leaving 19 bases between. The CDR3 has 15 amino acids. Germline V gene data show CDR1 as GTSNPN and CDR2 as SVGIG (reference sequence). The chain's CDR3 is CASSTRAPRTGELFF. Here the CDR3 DNA reads TGTGCCTCGTCAACCAGGGCACCCCGCACCGGGGAGCTGTTTTTT.

The rearrangement links TRBV27 to TRBJ2-7; D is unresolved. The V gene's germline CDR1 is MNHEY and CDR2 SMNVEV (reference sequence). This CDR3 has 13 residues. V lost 5 bases and J 5 bases, leaving 13 bases between the germline ends. CDR3 DNA sequence: TGTGCCAGCAGTGCATACGATGGCCACGAGCAGTACTTC. Encoded protein: CASSAYDGHEQYF.

This clone was counted only a few times. CDR3 protein: CASSSQGQGGSPLHF. DNA for the CDR3: TGTGCCAGCAGTTCCCAGGGACAGGGAGGTTCACCCCTCCACTTT. The chain combines TRBV27 with TRBJ1-6; TRBD1 agrees at 9 bases. Per germline, CDR1 MNHEY and CDR2 SMNVEV (reference sequence). Losses at the gene ends were 4 bases for V and 9 bases for J; bases not matched to a gene: 7. There are 15 residues in the CDR3.

The chain joins TRBV19 to TRBJ1-1; D possibly corresponds to TRBD1 (5 bases). From germline, CDR1 is LNHDA and CDR2 SQIVND (reference sequence). V was shortened by 6 bases and J by 0 bases, with 20 bases between the two germline ends. This CDR3 spans 17 amino acids. CDR3 bases: TGTGCCAGTAGCCCCCGTCTGTTAACGGGGGTGAACACTGAAGCTTTCTTT. Residues: CASSPRLLTGVNTEAFF.

The chain is built from TRBV7-3 and TRBJ1-2; 8 bases map to TRBD1. The junction had 7 bases not matched to a gene; V was cut back by 1 base and J by 6 bases. Germline CDR1 reads SGHTA; CDR2 reads FQGTGA. The CDR3 is 15 amino acids. The chain's CDR3 is CASSLITDRGDGYTF. CDR3 coding DNA: TGTGCCAGCAGCTTAATCACCGACAGGGGCGATGGCTACACCTTC.

This chain joins TRBV7-2 and TRBJ1-5; 8 bases fit TRBD1. Germline assignment: CDR1 SGHTA and CDR2 FQGNSA. The V segment lost 1 base and the J segment 0 bases; nucleotides outside the gene matches: 11. This CDR3 is built from 19 residues. CDR3 nucleotides: TGTGCCAGCAGCTTAGGGTCCGGGACAGGAGTTTATAGCAATCAGCCCCAGCATTTT. It specifies CASSLGSGTGVYSNQPQHF.

The CDR3 DNA follows: TGTGCCAGCAGCTCTGGACAGGGAAGGACCGGGGAGCTGTTTTTT. This gives the protein CASSSGQGRTGELFF. The V call is TRBV11-3, the J call TRBJ2-2, with TRBD1 matching 8 bases. This CDR3 has 15 residues. Unmatched junction bases numbered 6, after V lost 4 bases and J lost 5 bases. Germline lookup yields CDR1 SGHNT and CDR2 YENEEA.

V and J are TRBV6-5 and TRBJ2-7, with 9 bases lining up with TRBD1. The CDR3 runs to 14 residues. CDR1 is MNHEY and CDR2 is SVGAGI in the germline V gene. The ends lost 7 bases at V and 6 bases at J; junction bases unmatched: 10. DNA of the CDR3: TGTGCCAGCACCGACCCCGGGACAGGGTTCGAGCAGTACTTC. Encoded protein: CASTDPGTGFEQYF.